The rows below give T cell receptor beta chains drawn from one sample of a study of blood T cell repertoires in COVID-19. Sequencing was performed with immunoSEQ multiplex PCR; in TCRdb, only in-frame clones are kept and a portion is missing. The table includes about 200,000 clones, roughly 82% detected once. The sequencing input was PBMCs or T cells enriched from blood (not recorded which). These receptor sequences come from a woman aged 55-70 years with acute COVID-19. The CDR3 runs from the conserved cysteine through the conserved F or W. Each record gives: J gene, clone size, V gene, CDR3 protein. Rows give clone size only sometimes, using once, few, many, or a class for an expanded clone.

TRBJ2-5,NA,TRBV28,CASSTTRTQYF
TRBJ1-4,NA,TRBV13,CASSGPGGSTNEKLFF
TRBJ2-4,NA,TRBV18,CASSLTGTGSRYIQYF
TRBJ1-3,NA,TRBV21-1,CAPFGSGNSGNTIYF
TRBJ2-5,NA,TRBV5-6,CASSRTGMETQYF
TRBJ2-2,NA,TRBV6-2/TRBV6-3,CASSDYRVSGIVDTGELFF
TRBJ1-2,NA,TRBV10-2,CASSEQDYGYTF
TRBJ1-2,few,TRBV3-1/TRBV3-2,CASTRLDSNYGYTF
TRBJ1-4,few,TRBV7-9,CASSLVGGRGEKLFF
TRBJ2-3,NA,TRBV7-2,CASSLAQGSTDTQYF
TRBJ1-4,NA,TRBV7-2,CASSSLLTSEKLFF
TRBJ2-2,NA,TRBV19,CASRQPGGESVTGELFF
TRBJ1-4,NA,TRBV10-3,CAAGASVNEKLFF
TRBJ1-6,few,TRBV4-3,CASSQFSQGLGSPLHF
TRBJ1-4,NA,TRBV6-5,CASGGRYREKLFF
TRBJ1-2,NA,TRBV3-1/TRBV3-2,CASSQTGGDGYTF
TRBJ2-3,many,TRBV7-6,CASSLDGRDTDTQYF